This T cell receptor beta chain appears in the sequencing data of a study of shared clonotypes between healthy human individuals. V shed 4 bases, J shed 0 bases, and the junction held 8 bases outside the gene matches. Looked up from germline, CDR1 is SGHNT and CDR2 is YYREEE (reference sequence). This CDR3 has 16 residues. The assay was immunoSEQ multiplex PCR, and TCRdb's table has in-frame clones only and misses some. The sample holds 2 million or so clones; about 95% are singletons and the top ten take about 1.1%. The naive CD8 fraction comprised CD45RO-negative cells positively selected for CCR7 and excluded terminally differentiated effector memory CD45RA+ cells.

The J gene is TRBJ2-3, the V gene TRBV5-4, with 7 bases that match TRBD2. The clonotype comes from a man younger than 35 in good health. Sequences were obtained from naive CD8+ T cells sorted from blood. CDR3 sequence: CASSLDGAGSTDTQYF. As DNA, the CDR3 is TGTGCCAGCAGCCTGGACGGAGCGGGAAGCACAGATACGCAGTATTTT.